Below are 13 T cell receptor beta chains sequenced from a single sample in a study of T cells after yellow fever vaccination. Each CDR3 protein is one row after TCRdb ran MiXCR on the 5' RACE reads. The table lists around 340,000 distinct CDR3 sequences, around 12% of them singletons. Here the sequenced sample was CD4+ T cells sorted from PBMCs, taken 15 days after the yellow fever booster vaccination. The receptors here all came from a man between 18 and 29 years old who received the YFV17D yellow fever vaccine.

CDR3 sequence (DNA): TGTGCCAGCAGTTTAATGGGGGGGACCACTGAAGCTTTCTTT. Its translation: CASSLMGGTTEAFF. The rearrangement joins TRBV27 to TRBJ1-1; tentative D call: TRBD1 (5 bases). CDR1 is MNHEY, CDR2 SMNVEV, per germline (reference sequence). Trimming took 2 bases from V and 4 from J, leaving 11 bases between them. This CDR3 spans 14 amino acids.

Ten or more counts support this clonotype. This sequence joins TRBV20-1 and TRBJ1-1, with TRBD1 identical over 7 bases. Trimming cost V 5 bases and J 2 bases; bases outside gene matches: 5. The CDR3 is made up of 13 amino acids. The germline CDR1 and CDR2 sequences are DFQATT and SNEGSKA (reference sequence). The CDR3 reads CSAEDRLNTEAFF. CDR3 sequence (DNA): TGCAGTGCTGAGGACAGGCTTAACACTGAAGCTTTCTTT.

V gene TRBV5-6 combines with J gene TRBJ2-3; tentative D call: TRBD2 (6 bases). V shed 1 base and J shed 1 base, with 7 bases lying between them. The CDR3 is 14 residues long. Germline V gives CDR1 SGHDT, CDR2 YYEEEE. CDR3 amino acids: CASSLWGGTDTQYF. CDR3 in DNA: TGTGCCAGCAGCTTGTGGGGGGGCACAGATACGCAGTATTTT.

The chain carries TRBV7-6 and TRBJ1-3; no reliable D call. The CDR3 runs 13 residues. Germline CDR1 reads SGHVS; CDR2 reads FNYEAQ. The germline V and J ends were trimmed by 2 bases and 7 bases, with 9 bases remaining between them. The DNA of the CDR3 is TGTGCCAGCAGCTTATTTTCCCGGAACACCATATATTTT. As protein: CASSLFSRNTIYF. The whole variable domain, filled in from reference TRBV7-6 and TRBJ1-3, reads GAGVSQSPRYKVTKRGQDVALRCDPISGHVSLYWYRQALGQGPEFLTYFNYEAQQDKSGLPNDRFSAERPEGSISTLTIQRTEQRDSAMYRCASSLFSRNTIYFGEGSWLTVV.

The rearrangement uses TRBV7-8 and TRBJ2-3; D assignment may be TRBD1 or TRBD2 (6 bases each). The length of the CDR3 is 18 residues. Germline V CDR1 and CDR2: SGHVS, FQNEAQ. Trimming removed 3 bases at V and 1 base at J, with 20 bases between. CDR3 in amino acids: CASSLSFRGRSGTDTQYF. In DNA, the CDR3 is TGTGCCAGCAGCTTGAGTTTCCGGGGGCGCTCGGGCACAGATACGCAGTATTTT. Full variable domain (outside the CDR3, taken from reference TRBV7-8 and TRBJ2-3): GAGVSQSPRYKVAKRGQDVALRCDPISGHVSLFWYQQALGQGPEFLTYFQNEAQLDKSGLPSDRFFAERPEGSVSTLKIQRTQQEDSAVYLCASSLSFRGRSGTDTQYFGPGTRLTVL.

This clonotype was recorded a few times. J is TRBJ2-1 and V is TRBV5-1, with 10 nucleotides matching TRBD2. The germline V gene has CDR1 SGHRS and CDR2 YFSETQ. Unmatched junction bases numbered 9, after V lost 0 bases and J lost 0 bases. This CDR3 has 19 residues. The CDR3 nucleotides read TGCGCCAGCAGCTTGGGCGTTAGCGGGGGGATTAGCTCCTACAATGAGCAGTTCTTC. Amino acids: CASSLGVSGGISSYNEQFF. The variable domain in full, completed from reference TRBV5-1 and TRBJ2-1, reads KAGVTQTPRYLIKTRGQQVTLSCSPISGHRSVSWYQQTPGQGLQFLFEYFSETQRNKGNFPGRFSGRQFSNSRSEMNVSTLELGDSALYLCASSLGVSGGISSYNEQFFGPGTRLTVL.

This clonotype was detected a few times. The chain employs TRBV5-5 and TRBJ1-2; tentatively, D is TRBD1 (6 bases). Trimming cost V 4 bases and J 9 bases, with 19 bases left between them. CDR1 SGHKS and CDR2 YYEKEE come from the germline V gene (reference sequence). The CDR3 contains 14 residues. CDR3 DNA: TGTGCCAGCAGCAGGGGGACCGTCCGGCTTAGCTACACCTTC. As protein: CASSRGTVRLSYTF.

Ten or more counts support this clonotype. The chain has TRBV6-6 and TRBJ2-7; no clear D gene. With 5 bases removed from V and 9 bases from J, the gap between germline ends came to 11 bases. Germline CDR1 is MNHNY and CDR2 is SVGAGI (reference sequence). This CDR3 region has 11 residues. The CDR3 here is CASSPMTMQYF. CDR3 DNA sequence: TGTGCCAGCAGTCCGATGACGATGCAGTACTTC.

This clonotype was counted a few times. The chain joins TRBV20-1 to TRBJ1-4, with D possibly matching TRBD1 (5 bases). The CDR3 has 11 amino acids. Trimming took 5 bases from V and 8 from J, leaving 9 bases between them. The V gene's germline CDR1 is DFQATT and CDR2 SNEGSKA (reference sequence). CDR3 DNA sequence: TGCAGTGCTGACGACAGAGAAAAACTGTTTTTT. Protein sequence: CSADDREKLFF.

A few counts support this clonotype. The rearrangement links TRBV6-1 to TRBJ2-3, with D perhaps TRBD1 (6 bases). Deletions cut 6 bases from V and 4 bases from J, with 11 bases between. The CDR3 has 13 residues. CDR1 and CDR2 from the germline V gene are MNHNS and SASEGT. The CDR3 loop reads CASRKQGADTQYF. DNA of the CDR3: TGTGCCAGCAGAAAACAGGGAGCAGATACGCAGTATTTT.

The rearrangement links TRBV7-9 to TRBJ2-5; tentatively, D is TRBD1 or TRBD2 (5 bases each). Germline CDR1 is SEHNR and CDR2 is FQNEAQ (reference sequence). Trimming removed 5 bases from V and 4 bases from J, with 14 bases in between. The length of the CDR3 is 14 residues. The CDR3 bases are TGTGCCAGCAGCCGGGGCTACGTGGCAGAGACCCAGTACTTC. As protein: CASSRGYVAETQYF.

The CDR3 loop reads CASSLGQYSYEQYV. The CDR3 DNA is TGTGCCAGCAGCTTAGGACAGTACTCCTACGAGCAGTACGTC. The V gene is TRBV7-2, the J gene TRBJ2-7, with a tentative D call TRBD1 (5 bases). With 1 base removed from V and 0 bases from J, the gap between germline ends came to 7 bases. Per germline, CDR1 SGHTA and CDR2 FQGNSA. The CDR3 sequence is 14 residues long.

The V gene is TRBV12-3 or TRBV12-4, the J gene TRBJ2-7, with D possibly being TRBD1 (6 bases). V lost 5 bases to trimming and J lost 2 bases, with 19 bases between them. CDR3 length equals 16 residues. CDR3 region: CASSTRQHQGTYEQYF. Here the CDR3 DNA reads TGTGCCAGCAGTACACGACAGCACCAGGGGACCTACGAGCAGTACTTC.